The clone carrying this TCR beta chain was counted many times. Its antigen is not known. Germline V gene data show CDR1 as MNHEY and CDR2 as SVGAGI. V lost 6 bases and J lost 6; bases outside the gene matches: 4. This CDR3 comprises 15 residues. This specimen belongs to a study of neurological immune-mediated disorders. Study-wide findings and caveats: The level of TCR clonal expansion was highest in patients with HTLV-1-associated myelopathy and lowest in multiple sclerosis, where it fell below the level seen in healthy controls.

Synthesis of cDNA was accomplished via 5'RACE employing 10-nucleotide random UMIs. One entry per CDR3 protein, called by TCRdb with MiXCR from the 5' RACE reads. The table shows tens of thousands of distinct CDR3 sequences, with about 13% occurring only once. The receptor comes from a woman aged 55-75 years with HTLV-1-associated myelopathy (HAM/TSP). The sequencing sample was made of PBMCs. The chain is built from TRBV6-5 and TRBJ2-1; 14 bases are a match to TRBD2. The CDR3, as DNA: TGTGCCAGCAGGAACGGACTAGCGGGGGGCAATGAGCAGTTCTTC. This gives the protein CASRNGLAGGNEQFF.